This T cell receptor beta chain was identified during a study of human T cells and chemical hapten exposure. Across the study: Patch tests delivered 0.01% DPC to the upper back and were evaluated at 6 days.

This clonotype came up a few times. The antigen remains undetermined. Overall study findings and caveats: Expanded TCRs produced significantly more large CDR3 similarity clusters than controls did.

Specified time point: pre-sensitization, week 0. Treatment defined: therapeutic diphenylcyclopropenone sensitization with weekly scalp DPC. TCRdb called the RACE reads again in MiXCR, with one record for every CDR3 protein. The data show under 110,000 distinct CDR3 sequences, around 10% seen once. Germline CDR1 is SGHTA and CDR2 is FQGNSA. V lost 6 bases to trimming and J lost 2 bases, with 19 bases between them. CDR3 size: 17 residues. The input for sequencing was whole blood, taken in connection with sensitization to the hapten diphenylcyclopropenone (DPC). The origin of this receptor is a woman in her fifties or sixties with alopecia areata. Some clones in this sample may be carry-over from other donors' samples. V is TRBV7-2 and J is TRBJ2-2; possibly TRBD1 for D (6 bases). The CDR3 DNA reads TGTGCCAGCAGTCCTCGACACAGGGAGCCCAACACCGGGGAGCTGTTTTTT. Translating it yields CASSPRHREPNTGELFF.